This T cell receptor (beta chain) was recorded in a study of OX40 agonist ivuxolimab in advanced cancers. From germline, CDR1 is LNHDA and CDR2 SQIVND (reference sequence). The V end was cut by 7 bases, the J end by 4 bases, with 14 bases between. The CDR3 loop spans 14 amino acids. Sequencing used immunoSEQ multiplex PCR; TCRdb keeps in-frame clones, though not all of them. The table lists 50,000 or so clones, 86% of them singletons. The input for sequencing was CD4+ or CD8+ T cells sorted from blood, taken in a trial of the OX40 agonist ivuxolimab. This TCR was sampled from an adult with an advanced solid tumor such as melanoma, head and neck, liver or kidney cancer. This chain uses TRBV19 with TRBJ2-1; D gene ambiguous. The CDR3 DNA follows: TGTGCCAGTAATATGGGTCGGAATTACAATGAGCAGTTCTTC. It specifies CASNMGRNYNEQFF. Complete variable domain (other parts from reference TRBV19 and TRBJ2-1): DGGITQSPKYLFRKEGQNVTLSCEQNLNHDAMYWYRQDPGQGLRLIYYSQIVNDFQKGDIAEGYSVSREKKESFPLTVTSAQKNPTAFYLCASNMGRNYNEQFFGPGTRLTVL.